This T cell receptor beta chain was captured by sequencing in a study of OX40 agonist ivuxolimab in advanced cancers. Across the whole study: Two cutaneous melanoma patients and one hepatocellular carcinoma patient, three in all, had partial responses.

Sequenced by immunoSEQ multiplex PCR; TCRdb stores in-frame clones only, minus some. The repertoire has more than 45,000 clones, 90% to 95% of them found once; the top ten carry less than 5%. Germline V gene lookup returns CDR1 GTSNPN and CDR2 SVGIG (reference sequence). This CDR3 is built from 13 residues. The receptor's source is an adult with an advanced solid tumor such as melanoma, head and neck, liver or kidney cancer. Specimen: CD4+ or CD8+ T cells sorted from blood, collected in a trial of the OX40 agonist ivuxolimab. J is TRBJ2-5 and V is TRBV30; no definite D call. The J call may be faulty, since TRBJ2-7 better matches the DNA end. The CDR3 DNA reads TGTGCCTGGAGTTCTGGGATCGCTGACGAGCAGTACTTC. As protein: CAWSSGIADEQYF.